The 14 T cell receptor beta chains in this list originate from one sample, sequenced in a study of T cells in localized non-small cell lung cancer. Produced via immunoSEQ multiplex PCR; TCRdb's table is partial and in-frame only. The table records 24,000 or so clones, about nine tenths of them present only once. The sample here was peripheral blood, taken before any cancer treatment. All receptors come from a woman aged 40-69 years with stage I lung adenocarcinoma.

The chain couples TRBV30 to TRBJ1-2; D is unresolved. Per germline, CDR1 GTSNPN and CDR2 SVGIG (reference sequence). V was cut by 0 bases and J by 4 bases, with 6 bases left in between. The CDR3 length is 12 residues. CDR3 bases: TGTGCCTGGAGTGTACAAAGCTATGGCTACACCTTC. As protein: CAWSVQSYGYTF. The whole variable domain, remainder taken from reference TRBV30 and TRBJ1-2, is SQTIHQWPATLVQPVGSPLSLECTVEGTSNPNLYWYRQAAGRGLQLLFYSVGIGQISSEVPQNLSASRPQDRQFILSSKKLLLSDSGFYLCAWSVQSYGYTFGSGTRLTVV.

The rearrangement uses TRBV28 and TRBJ2-2; D is uncertain. Looked up from germline, CDR1 is MDHEN and CDR2 is SYDVKM. This CDR3 is built from 11 residues. Trimming took off 4 bases at V and 6 bases at J, with 3 bases between the two ends. The CDR3 loop reads CASSWAGELFF. CDR3 coding DNA: TGTGCCAGCAGTTGGGCCGGGGAGCTGTTTTTT.

This chain uses TRBV29-1 with TRBJ2-1; TRBD2 aligns across 11 bases. V dropped 3 bases and J dropped 7; count of bases not matched to a gene: 5. The germline V gene encodes CDR1 SQVTM and CDR2 ANQGSEA. CDR3 length: 14 amino acids. CDR3 nucleotide sequence: TGCAGCGTTGAGGGTAGCGGGAGGGTAAATGAGCAGTTCTTC. Protein: CSVEGSGRVNEQFF.

About this clone itself: Other DNA sequences from this sample encode an identical CDR3 as well. This rearrangement joins TRBV2 to TRBJ1-5, with D tentatively TRBD1 (6 bases). The CDR3 loop spans 14 amino acids. Trimming removed 9 bases at V and 3 bases at J, with 15 bases between. Germline CDR1 and CDR2: SNHLY and FYNNEI. The CDR3 region is CASGQFGSNQPQHF. CDR3 DNA: TGTGCCAGTGGACAGTTTGGCTCCAATCAGCCCCAGCATTTT. The entire variable domain, with the rest obtained from reference TRBV2 and TRBJ1-5, is as follows: EPEVTQTPSHQVTQMGQEVILRCVPISNHLYFYWYRQILGQKVEFLVSFYNNEISEKSEIFDDQFSVERPDGSNFTLKIRSTKLEDSAMYFCASGQFGSNQPQHFGDGTRLSIL.

The genes are TRBV19 and TRBJ2-1; TRBD1 might be the D (6 bases). V was trimmed by 6 bases and J by 6 bases, leaving 15 bases between them. This CDR3 is built from 14 residues. Germline CDR1 is LNHDA and CDR2 is SQIVND (reference sequence). The CDR3 spells CASRNRESRNEQFF. DNA of the CDR3: TGTGCCAGTAGAAACAGGGAATCACGCAATGAGCAGTTCTTC. The full variable domain, completed using reference TRBV19 and TRBJ2-1, is DGGITQSPKYLFRKEGQNVTLSCEQNLNHDAMYWYRQDPGQGLRLIYYSQIVNDFQKGDIAEGYSVSREKKESFPLTVTSAQKNPTAFYLCASRNRESRNEQFFGPGTRLTVL.

V gene TRBV28 combines with J gene TRBJ2-5; D is perhaps TRBD1 (6 bases). V was clipped by 7 bases and J by 3 bases, with 21 bases between them. Germline V lookup: CDR1 MDHEN, CDR2 SYDVKM. The length of the CDR3 is 16 residues. Here the CDR3 DNA reads TGTGCCAGCACTCAGGCAGGGGCCCTGGGAGAAGAGACCCAGTACTTC. It translates to CASTQAGALGEETQYF.

The rearrangement joins TRBV21-1 to TRBJ1-5. TRBV21-1 is reported as a pseudogene. The CDR3 is 11 residues long. Written as DNA, the CDR3 is TGTGCCAGTGGGGGGAATCAGCCCCAGCATTTT. Residues: CASGGNQPQHF.

The V call is TRBV7-8, the J call TRBJ2-3; D possibly corresponds to TRBD2 (5 bases). This CDR3 has 19 residues. Per germline, CDR1 SGHVS and CDR2 FQNEAQ. V was shortened by 5 bases and J by 0 bases, with 24 bases between the two germline ends. CDR3 region: CASSRLGWAGDASTDTQYF. The CDR3 DNA reads as TGTGCCAGCAGCCGCCTTGGGTGGGCGGGTGATGCTAGCACAGATACGCAGTATTTT.

The rearrangement links TRBV5-1 to TRBJ2-3; no clear D. Germline CDR1 SGHRS, CDR2 YFSETQ. V shed 0 bases and J shed 2 bases, with 10 bases lying between them. This CDR3 region has 15 residues. CDR3 DNA sequence: TGCGCCAGCAGCTTGGACCAAACCCTCACAGATACGCAGTATTTT. Translation: CASSLDQTLTDTQYF.

The chain recombines TRBV29-1 with TRBJ2-7; 8 bases agree with TRBD2. The CDR3 covers 14 residues. V lost 6 bases and J lost 3; bases outside the gene matches: 10. The germline V gene has CDR1 SQVTM and CDR2 ANQGSEA. CDR3: CSVLSGGGLYEQYF. The CDR3 region has the DNA TGCAGCGTCCTTTCGGGAGGGGGACTCTACGAGCAGTACTTC.

This clone has only one observation. This rearrangement joins TRBV19 to TRBJ2-1; 9 bases are shared with TRBD2. Germline assignment: CDR1 LNHDA and CDR2 SQIVND (reference sequence). Losses at the gene ends were 6 bases for V and 4 bases for J; bases not matched to a gene: 7. The CDR3 is 15 amino acids. The CDR3 region has the DNA TGTGCCAGTAGGATTAGCGGGAGCGGGTACAATGAGCAGTTCTTC. Its translation is CASRISGSGYNEQFF. The full variable domain, rest sourced from reference TRBV19 and TRBJ2-1, is DGGITQSPKYLFRKEGQNVTLSCEQNLNHDAMYWYRQDPGQGLRLIYYSQIVNDFQKGDIAEGYSVSREKKESFPLTVTSAQKNPTAFYLCASRISGSGYNEQFFGPGTRLTVL.

The CDR3 DNA reads as TGTGCCTGGAGTGTAGGACACTCCGCCTACGAGCAGTACTTC. Amino acid sequence: CAWSVGHSAYEQYF. The chain links TRBV30 to TRBJ2-7; D may be TRBD1 (5 bases). This CDR3 region has 14 residues. The germline V gene encodes CDR1 GTSNPN and CDR2 SVGIG (reference sequence). V shed 0 bases and J shed 2 bases, with 11 bases lying between them.

V is TRBV14 and J is TRBJ2-5; D is unclear. Trimming removed 4 bases from V and 8 bases from J, with 11 bases in between. Germline lookup yields CDR1 SGHDN and CDR2 FVKESK. This CDR3 has 12 residues. The CDR3 loop is CASSPFGSTQYF. Here the CDR3 DNA reads TGTGCCAGCAGCCCATTCGGAAGTACCCAGTACTTC. The full variable domain, completed using reference TRBV14 and TRBJ2-5, is EAGVTQFPSHSVIEKGQTVTLRCDPISGHDNLYWYRRVMGKEIKFLLHFVKESKQDESGMPNNRFLAERTGGTYSTLKVQPAELEDSGVYFCASSPFGSTQYFGPGTRLLVL.

V gene TRBV28 combines with J gene TRBJ1-4, with D unresolved. The V gene's germline CDR1 is MDHEN and CDR2 SYDVKM. CDR3 length: 15 amino acids. V was trimmed by 5 bases and J by 5 bases, leaving 15 bases between them. The CDR3 spells CASSLSGMENEKLFF. CDR3 sequence (DNA): TGTGCCAGCAGTCTCTCTGGTATGGAGAATGAAAAACTGTTTTTT.